This entry lists 12 T cell receptor beta chains sequenced from one sample in a study of cytomegalovirus exposure and HLA in healthy donors. The PCR employed 60 Vbeta primers together with 13 Jbeta primers. Sequenced by immunoSEQ multiplex PCR; TCRdb stores in-frame clones only, minus some. Among about 170,000 clones listed, roughly 78% were seen once. Material for sequencing was PBMCs. The receptors shown here come from a woman aged 45-65 years in good health and CMV-seropositive.

The chain couples TRBV29-1 to TRBJ1-1, with D uncertain. Germline CDR1 reads SQVTM; CDR2 reads ANQGSEA. CDR3 length: 13 amino acids. V lost 5 bases, J lost 5 bases, and 15 bases lay in between. The CDR3 region is CSVSRQAGTEAFF. The CDR3 nucleotides are TGCAGCGTTAGTAGGCAGGCGGGGACTGAAGCTTTCTTT.

The chain combines TRBV10-2 with TRBJ1-1; D remains unclear. V was cut by 6 bases and J by 4 bases, with 15 bases left in between. Germline V gives CDR1 WSHSY, CDR2 SAAADI. This CDR3 has 14 amino acids. The CDR3: CASRPPNFATEAFF. In nucleotides, the CDR3 is TGCGCCAGCAGACCCCCTAATTTCGCCACTGAAGCTTTCTTT.

The gene calls are TRBV11-2 and TRBJ2-5; D gene unclear. From germline, CDR1 is SGHAT and CDR2 FQNNGV. V lost 4 bases and J 7 bases, leaving 10 bases between the germline ends. The CDR3 spans 12 residues. This CDR3 reads CASSSFGPTQYF. The CDR3 region has the DNA TGTGCCAGCAGCTCTTTTGGGCCGACCCAGTACTTC.

The V and J genes are TRBV19 and TRBJ1-3, with D unresolved. CDR1 and CDR2 from the germline V gene are LNHDA and SQIVND (reference sequence). V shed 7 bases and J shed 2 bases, with 15 bases lying between them. The CDR3 loop spans 15 amino acids. Written as DNA, the CDR3 is TGTGCCAGTACCGTAGACACCGGGACTGGAAACACCATATATTTT. The encoded protein is CASTVDTGTGNTIYF.

The V gene is TRBV5-3, the J gene TRBJ2-3, with TRBD1 as a possible D gene (6 bases). TRBV5-3 is recorded as an ORF, its role being uncertain. The CDR3 sequence is 17 residues long. With 4 bases removed from V and 4 bases from J, the gap between germline ends came to 22 bases. The CDR3 DNA sequence: TGTGCCAGAAGCCTTCAATCCAGGGGATGTTTGTCAGATACGCAGTATTTT. This encodes CARSLQSRGCLSDTQYF.

In its sample, this clone was seen a few times. V is TRBV5-6 and J is TRBJ1-1; 8 positions agree with TRBD1. The CDR3 totals 12 residues. Losses at the gene ends were 3 bases for V and 7 bases for J; bases not matched to a gene: 2. Germline V lookup: CDR1 SGHDT, CDR2 YYEEEE. In nucleotides, the CDR3 is TGTGCCAGCAGCTACGGACAGGGTGAAGCTTTCTTT. Its translation is CASSYGQGEAFF.

V usage is TRBV5-1 and J usage is TRBJ2-1, with D perhaps matching TRBD1 (5 bases). V was trimmed by 1 base and J by 7 bases, leaving 12 bases between them. CDR1 SGHRS and CDR2 YFSETQ come from the germline V gene. CDR3 size: 14 residues. Written as DNA, the CDR3 is TGCGCCAGCAGCTTGCAGGGTATCTTAAATGAGCAGTTCTTC. This encodes CASSLQGILNEQFF.

This clone is a singleton in its sample. The genes are TRBV5-8 and TRBJ1-3; possibly TRBD1 for D (5 bases). V lost 4 bases to trimming and J lost 0 bases, with 11 bases between them. The CDR3 extends over 15 amino acids. Germline-derived CDR1 and CDR2 are SGHTS and YDEGEE. The CDR3 loop reads CASSPRTNSGNTIYF. CDR3 sequence (DNA): TGTGCCAGCAGCCCCCGGACAAACTCTGGAAACACCATATATTTT.

This chain links TRBV29-1 with TRBJ2-1; D might be TRBD1 (5 bases). CDR1 and CDR2 from the germline V gene are SQVTM and ANQGSEA. This CDR3 spans 12 amino acids. Trimming took off 4 bases at V and 6 bases at J, with 10 bases between the two ends. The CDR3 reads CSVGQPLNEQFF. CDR3 bases: TGCAGCGTTGGACAGCCACTCAATGAGCAGTTCTTC.

This rearrangement joins TRBV6-6 to TRBJ1-3, with a weak D call TRBD1 (5 bases). The germline V and J ends were trimmed by 6 bases and 2 bases, with 14 bases remaining between them. Looked up from germline, CDR1 is MNHNY and CDR2 is SVGAGI (reference sequence). The CDR3 covers 15 residues. DNA of the CDR3: TGTGCCAGCAGCCCTACAGGAGAAGCTGGAAACACCATATATTTT. Protein product: CASSPTGEAGNTIYF.

The chain joins TRBV5-1 to TRBJ2-5; possible D gene TRBD1, 5 bases. V was shortened by 0 bases and J by 0 bases, with 9 bases between the two germline ends. Germline values: CDR1 SGHRS, CDR2 YFSETQ. The CDR3 runs to 15 residues. The CDR3 region is CASSLGQPNQETQYF. CDR3 DNA sequence: TGCGCCAGCAGCTTGGGACAGCCCAACCAAGAGACCCAGTACTTC.

This clone showed up just a few times. The V call is TRBV5-6, the J call TRBJ2-5; 7 bases match TRBD2. The CDR3 contains 15 residues. CDR1 and CDR2 from the germline V gene are SGHDT and YYEEEE. V lost 3 bases to trimming and J lost 9 bases; unmatched junction nucleotides: 14. The CDR3 here is CASSSYGGGLGAQYF. The CDR3 DNA sequence: TGTGCCAGCAGCTCGTATGGGGGGGGTTTGGGAGCCCAGTACTTC.